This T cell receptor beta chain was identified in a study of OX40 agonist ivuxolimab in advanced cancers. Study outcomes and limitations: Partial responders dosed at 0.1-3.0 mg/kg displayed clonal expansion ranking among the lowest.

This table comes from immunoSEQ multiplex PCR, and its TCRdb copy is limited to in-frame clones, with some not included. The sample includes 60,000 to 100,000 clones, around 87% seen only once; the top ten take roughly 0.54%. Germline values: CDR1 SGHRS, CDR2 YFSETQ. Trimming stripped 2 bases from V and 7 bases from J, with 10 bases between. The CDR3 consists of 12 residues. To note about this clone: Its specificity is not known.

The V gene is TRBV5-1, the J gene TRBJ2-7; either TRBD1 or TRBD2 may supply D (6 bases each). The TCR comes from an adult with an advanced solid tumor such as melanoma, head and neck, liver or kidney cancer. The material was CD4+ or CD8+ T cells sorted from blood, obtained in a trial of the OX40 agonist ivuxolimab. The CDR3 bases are TGCGCCAGCAGCTTCGGGGGCGGGGAGCAGTACTTC. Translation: CASSFGGGEQYF.